These 5 T cell receptor beta chains were all obtained from the same sample, sequenced in a study of blood T cell repertoires in COVID-19. TCRdb's copy holds only in-frame clones and misses some; the assay was immunoSEQ multiplex PCR. This table has about 130,000 clones, approximately 82% appearing once. Specimen: peripheral blood. All receptors derive from a woman aged 45-65 years with acute or convalescent COVID-19.

This chain joins TRBV10-2 and TRBJ1-6; the D gene is possibly TRBD1 (6 bases). Trimming pared 10 bases from V and 8 bases from J, leaving 15 bases between. Germline CDR1 is WSHSY and CDR2 is SAAADI. The CDR3 is 13 amino acids. CDR3 coding DNA: TGCGCCACCGACGGACAGCTGGATTCACCCCTCCACTTT. It yields the protein CATDGQLDSPLHF.

The CDR3: CASSLGTANTEAFF. DNA for the CDR3: TGTGCCAGCAGCTTGGGGACAGCGAACACTGAAGCTTTCTTT. The chain couples TRBV5-4 to TRBJ1-1; D is perhaps TRBD1 (6 bases). V was pared by 0 bases and J by 1 base, with 7 bases between. Germline V lookup: CDR1 SGHNT, CDR2 YYREEE (reference sequence). The CDR3 totals 14 residues.

V usage is TRBV28 and J usage is TRBJ1-1, with 10 nucleotides matching TRBD1. J was trimmed by 11 bases and V by 4 bases; bases with no gene match: 1. This CDR3 has 11 residues. Germline V gives CDR1 MDHEN, CDR2 SYDVKM. CDR3 residues: CASSWGQGAFF. As DNA, the CDR3 is TGTGCCAGCAGTTGGGGACAGGGGGCTTTCTTT.

The rearrangement uses TRBV28 and TRBJ2-7, with 10 nucleotides matching TRBD2. V lost 6 bases, J lost 0 bases, and 5 bases stayed unmatched. CDR1 is MDHEN, CDR2 SYDVKM, per germline. The CDR3 contains 15 residues. CDR3 sequence (DNA): TGTGCCAGCAGCCCCCGACTAGCGGGCTCCTACGAGCAGTACTTC. Translation: CASSPRLAGSYEQYF.

This chain connects TRBV5-1 to TRBJ2-5, with TRBD2 identical over 8 bases. In germline, CDR1 is SGHRS, CDR2 YFSETQ. CDR3 length: 15 amino acids. J was trimmed by 3 bases and V by 1 base; bases with no gene match: 5. This chain's CDR3 is CASSLSGSKEETQYF. The CDR3 bases are TGCGCCAGCAGCTTGAGCGGGAGTAAGGAAGAGACCCAGTACTTC. Filled out from reference TRBV5-1 and TRBJ2-5, the complete variable domain reads KAGVTQTPRYLIKTRGQQVTLSCSPISGHRSVSWYQQTPGQGLQFLFEYFSETQRNKGNFPGRFSGRQFSNSRSEMNVSTLELGDSALYLCASSLSGSKEETQYFGPGTRLLVL.